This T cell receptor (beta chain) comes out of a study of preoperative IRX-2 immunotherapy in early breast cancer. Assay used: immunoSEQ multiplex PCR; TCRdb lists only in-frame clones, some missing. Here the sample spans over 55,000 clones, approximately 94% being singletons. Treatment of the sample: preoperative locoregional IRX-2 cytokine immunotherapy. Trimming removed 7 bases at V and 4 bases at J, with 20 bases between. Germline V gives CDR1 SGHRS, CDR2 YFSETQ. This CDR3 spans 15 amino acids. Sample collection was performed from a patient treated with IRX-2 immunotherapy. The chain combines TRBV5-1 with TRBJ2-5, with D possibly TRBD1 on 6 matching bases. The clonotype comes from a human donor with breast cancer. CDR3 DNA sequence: TGCGCCAGCTCCTTAGACTCGGGACACCCAGAGACCCAGTACTTC. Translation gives CASSLDSGHPETQYF.